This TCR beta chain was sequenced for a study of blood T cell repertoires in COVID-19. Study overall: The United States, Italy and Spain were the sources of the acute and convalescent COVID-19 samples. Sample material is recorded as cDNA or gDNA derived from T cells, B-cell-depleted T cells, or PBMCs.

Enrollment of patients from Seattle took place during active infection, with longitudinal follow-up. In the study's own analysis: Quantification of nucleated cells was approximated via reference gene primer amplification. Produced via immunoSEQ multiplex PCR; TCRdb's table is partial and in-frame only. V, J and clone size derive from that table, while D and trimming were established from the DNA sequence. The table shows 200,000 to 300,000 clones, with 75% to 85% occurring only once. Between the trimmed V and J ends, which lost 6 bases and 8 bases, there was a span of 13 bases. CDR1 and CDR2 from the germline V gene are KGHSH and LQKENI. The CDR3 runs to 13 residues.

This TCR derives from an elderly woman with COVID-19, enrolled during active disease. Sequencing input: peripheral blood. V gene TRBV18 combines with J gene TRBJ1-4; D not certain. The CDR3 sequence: CASSGREGEKLFF. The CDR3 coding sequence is TGTGCCAGCTCTGGTAGGGAGGGAGAAAAACTGTTTTTT.